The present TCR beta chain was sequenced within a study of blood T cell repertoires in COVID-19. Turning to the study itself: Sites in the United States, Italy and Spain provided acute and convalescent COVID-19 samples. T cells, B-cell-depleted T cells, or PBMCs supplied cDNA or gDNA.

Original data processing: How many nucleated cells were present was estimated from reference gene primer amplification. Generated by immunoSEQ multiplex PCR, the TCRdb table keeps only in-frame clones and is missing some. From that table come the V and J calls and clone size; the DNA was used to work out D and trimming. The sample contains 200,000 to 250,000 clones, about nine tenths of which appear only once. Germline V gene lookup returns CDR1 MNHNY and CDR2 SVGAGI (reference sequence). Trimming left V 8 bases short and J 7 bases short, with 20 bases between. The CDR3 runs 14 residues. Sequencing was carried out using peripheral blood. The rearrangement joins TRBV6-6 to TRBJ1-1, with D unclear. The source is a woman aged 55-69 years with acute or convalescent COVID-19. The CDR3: CASRETGMVGEAFF. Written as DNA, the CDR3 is TGTGCCAGCCGAGAAACCGGGATGGTAGGTGAAGCTTTCTTT.